Listed here are 13 T cell receptor beta chains from one sample, sequenced in a study of cytomegalovirus exposure and HLA in healthy donors. PCR employed 60 Vbeta and 13 Jbeta primers. The table came from immunoSEQ multiplex PCR; TCRdb's copy has only in-frame clones and leaves some out. The sample lists approximately 190,000 clones, around 83% occurring once. The sample consisted of PBMCs. The receptor set was obtained from a woman younger than 30 in good health and CMV-seronegative.

The rearrangement uses TRBV6-1 and TRBJ2-4; D is uncertain. CDR1 MNHNS and CDR2 SASEGT come from the germline V gene. The CDR3 runs to 14 residues. The ends were cut back, 1 base at V and 6 bases at J, with 10 bases in the middle. The DNA of the CDR3 is TGTGCCAGCAGTGAAGGGTCTAGTAGAAACATTCAGTACTTC. Its protein is CASSEGSSRNIQYF.

The chain joins TRBV28 to TRBJ2-7; 10 nucleotides align to TRBD2. J gave up 1 base and V 7 bases, and 19 bases lay outside the gene matches. Looked up from germline, CDR1 is MDHEN and CDR2 is SYDVKM. CDR3 length: 19 amino acids. CDR3 sequence: CASTPLGSTSGSASYEQYF. CDR3 in DNA: TGTGCCAGCACCCCTCTGGGATCGACTAGCGGGTCCGCGTCCTACGAGCAGTACTTC.

V gene TRBV7-9 combines with J gene TRBJ2-2, with TRBD1 matching 9 bases. The CDR3 is 17 residues long. Trimming at V came to 6 bases and at J to 5 bases, leaving 13 bases not matched to a gene. Germline-derived CDR1 and CDR2 are SEHNR and FQNEAQ (reference sequence). The chain's CDR3 is CASSPLTGGVGTGELFF. DNA of the CDR3: TGTGCCAGCAGTCCTCTCACAGGGGGCGTGGGAACCGGGGAGCTGTTTTTT.

This chain links TRBV30 with TRBJ1-1; D not certain. The V end lost 4 bases, the J end lost 1 base, and 10 bases lay between the germline ends. CDR3 length equals 13 residues. Germline values: CDR1 GTSNPN, CDR2 SVGIG (reference sequence). In DNA form, the CDR3 reads TGTGCCTGGACACGACTTACGAACACTGAAGCTTTCTTT. Amino acid sequence: CAWTRLTNTEAFF. The variable domain in full, completed from reference TRBV30 and TRBJ1-1, reads SQTIHQWPATLVQPVGSPLSLECTVEGTSNPNLYWYRQAAGRGLQLLFYSVGIGQISSEVPQNLSASRPQDRQFILSSKKLLLSDSGFYLCAWTRLTNTEAFFGQGTRLTVV.

This chain joins TRBV4-3 and TRBJ1-2; 8 bases are a match to TRBD1. The CDR3 length is 15 residues. Germline V CDR1 and CDR2: LGHNA, YSLEER. The junction had 5 bases not matched to a gene; V was cut back by 0 bases and J by 5 bases. The CDR3 DNA sequence: TGCGCCAGCAGCCAAGATGGCGACAGGGGATATGGCTACACCTTC. Its protein is CASSQDGDRGYGYTF.

This clone occurred a few times. V and J are TRBV2 and TRBJ2-7; TRBD2 matches 7 bases. Germline V gene sequence: CDR1 SNHLY, CDR2 FYNNEI. This CDR3 spans 15 amino acids. V shed 1 base, J shed 3 bases, and the junction held 6 bases outside the gene matches. Here the CDR3 DNA reads TGTGCCAGCAGTGAAGTGGGGGGGAAAAACTACGAGCAGTACTTC. Amino acids: CASSEVGGKNYEQYF.

V is TRBV28 and J is TRBJ1-5; no definite D call. From germline, CDR1 is MDHEN and CDR2 SYDVKM. The CDR3 is 14 residues long. The germline V and J ends were trimmed by 7 bases and 3 bases, with 13 bases remaining between them. The CDR3 DNA sequence: TGTGCCAGCAAACTAAGGACTGACAATCAGCCCCAGCATTTT. The encoded protein is CASKLRTDNQPQHF.

This sequence joins TRBV9 and TRBJ1-2; maybe TRBD1 (5 bases). The V end lost 0 bases, the J end lost 3 bases, and 27 bases lay between the germline ends. The CDR3 consists of 20 residues. The germline V gene has CDR1 SGDLS and CDR2 YYNGEE. The CDR3 DNA reads as TGTGCCAGCAGCGTAGTAGAGAGGTACGCGGGGCCGCCCCCAGACTATGGCTACACCTTC. This sequence encodes CASSVVERYAGPPPDYGYTF.

V is TRBV19 and J is TRBJ2-2; D is possibly TRBD2 (6 bases). This CDR3 is built from 14 residues. Germline V gives CDR1 LNHDA, CDR2 SQIVND (reference sequence). Trimming left V 1 base short and J 3 bases short, with 6 bases between. The CDR3 here is CASSIAGDTGELFF. The CDR3 coding sequence is TGTGCCAGTAGTATAGCGGGGGACACCGGGGAGCTGTTTTTT.

This CDR3 reads CASSLAAEGASGYTF. Written as DNA, the CDR3 is TGTGCCAGCAGCTTAGCGGCTGAGGGGGCGTCTGGCTACACCTTC. This chain connects TRBV7-8 to TRBJ1-2, with 7 bases aligning to TRBD1. V lost 0 bases, J lost 7 bases, and 8 bases stayed unmatched. CDR1 is SGHVS and CDR2 is FQNEAQ in the germline V gene. This CDR3 comprises 15 residues.

V is TRBV7-8 and J is TRBJ2-7, with 12 bases matching TRBD1. Germline-derived CDR1 and CDR2 are SGHVS and FQNEAQ. CDR3 length: 20 amino acids. Trimming removed 5 bases from V and 0 bases from J; junction bases left unmatched: 17. The chain's CDR3 is CASSPYTGTGGYYFSYEQYF. The DNA for the CDR3 is TGTGCCAGCAGCCCATACACCGGGACAGGGGGCTACTATTTCTCCTACGAGCAGTACTTC.

The chain joins TRBV28 to TRBJ2-7; TRBD2 is a possible D gene (6 bases). The CDR3 totals 12 residues. Trimming removed 3 bases from V and 6 bases from J, with 9 bases in between. The germline gives CDR1 MDHEN, CDR2 SYDVKM. CDR3 in amino acids: CASSLAGSEQYV. In nucleotides, the CDR3 is TGTGCCAGCAGTTTGGCGGGGTCCGAGCAGTACGTC.

This chain joins TRBV6-6 and TRBJ1-2; a possible D gene is TRBD1 (5 bases). Germline V lookup: CDR1 MNHNY, CDR2 SVGAGI (reference sequence). The V end lost 4 bases, the J end lost 4 bases, and 7 bases lay between the germline ends. The CDR3 has 12 residues. The CDR3 protein is CASSLDIYGYTF. CDR3 in DNA: TGTGCCAGCAGTTTGGACATCTATGGCTACACCTTC.